This TCR beta chain appears in the sequencing data of a study of cytotoxic CD8 clonotypes in ibrutinib-treated CLL. Study results and limitations: Once treatment began, public clonotypes, which were uncommon, contracted or stayed stable. Upon ibrutinib response clonality rose, and upon progression it fell back toward baseline. Relative to age-matched healthy donors, clonality at baseline was higher, and it tracked circulating CD8+ T-cell counts.

In regard to this clone: The antigen remains undetermined. Compared with germline, one end of the junction differs, possibly owing to a read error.

The CDR3 is 14 amino acids. Germline lookup yields CDR1 MNHEY and CDR2 SVGAGI. Libraries were prepared by immunoSEQ multiplex PCR; TCRdb keeps only in-frame clonotypes and omits some of them. The sample yields 150,000 to 200,000 clones, about 72% seen once. The source was PBMCs, collected after 24 months of ibrutinib treatment. The TCR comes from a human donor with chronic lymphocytic leukemia. The gene calls are TRBV6-5 and TRBJ2-3; 8 positions match TRBD2. CDR3: CASSYWTSKDTQYF. The DNA for the CDR3 is TGTGCCAGCAGTTACTGGACTAGCAAAGATACGCAGTATTTT.